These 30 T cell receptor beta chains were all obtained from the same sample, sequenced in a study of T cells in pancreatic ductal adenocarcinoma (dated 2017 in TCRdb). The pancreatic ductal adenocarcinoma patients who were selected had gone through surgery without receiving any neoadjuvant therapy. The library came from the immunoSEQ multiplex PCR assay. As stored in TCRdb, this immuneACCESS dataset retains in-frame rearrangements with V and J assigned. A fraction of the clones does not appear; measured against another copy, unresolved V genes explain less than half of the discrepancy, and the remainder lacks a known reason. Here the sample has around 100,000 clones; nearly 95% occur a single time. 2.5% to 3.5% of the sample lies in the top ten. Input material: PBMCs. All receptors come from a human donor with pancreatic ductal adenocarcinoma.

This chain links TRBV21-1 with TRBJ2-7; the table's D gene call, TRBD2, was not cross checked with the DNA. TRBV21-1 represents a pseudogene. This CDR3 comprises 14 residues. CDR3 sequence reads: CARGGGLPPYEQYF. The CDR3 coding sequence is TGTGCCAGGGGAGGGGGACTACCCCCCTACGAGCAGTACTTC.

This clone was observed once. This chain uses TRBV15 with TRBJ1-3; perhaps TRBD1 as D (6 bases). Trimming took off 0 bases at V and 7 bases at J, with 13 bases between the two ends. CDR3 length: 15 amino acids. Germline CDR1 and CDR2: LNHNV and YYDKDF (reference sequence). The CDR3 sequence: CATSRDRGLWNTIYF. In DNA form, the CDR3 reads TGTGCCACCAGCAGAGACAGGGGCCTGTGGAACACCATATATTTT.

CDR3 region: CASSYSLAGTYNEQFF. Here the CDR3 DNA reads TGTGCCAGCAGTTACTCATTGGCGGGAACTTACAATGAGCAGTTCTTC. The gene calls are TRBV6-5 and TRBJ2-1; D is possibly TRBD2 (6 bases). This CDR3 is built from 16 residues. Trimming removed 0 bases from V and 4 bases from J, with 13 bases in between. Germline values: CDR1 MNHEY, CDR2 SVGAGI.

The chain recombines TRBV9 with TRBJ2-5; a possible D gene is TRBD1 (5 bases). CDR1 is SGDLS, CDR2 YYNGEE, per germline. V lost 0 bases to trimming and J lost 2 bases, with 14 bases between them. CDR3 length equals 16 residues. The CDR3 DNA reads TGTGCCAGCAGCGTAGGGTCTACAGGTCATCAAGAGACCCAGTACTTC. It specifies CASSVGSTGHQETQYF.

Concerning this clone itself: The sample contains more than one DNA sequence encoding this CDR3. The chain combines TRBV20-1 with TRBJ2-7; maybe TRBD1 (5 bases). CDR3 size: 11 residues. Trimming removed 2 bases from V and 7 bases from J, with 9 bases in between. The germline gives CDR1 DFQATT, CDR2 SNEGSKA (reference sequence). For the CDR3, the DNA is TGCAGTGCTAGACAGGGTTGGGAGCAGTACTTC. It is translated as CSARQGWEQYF.

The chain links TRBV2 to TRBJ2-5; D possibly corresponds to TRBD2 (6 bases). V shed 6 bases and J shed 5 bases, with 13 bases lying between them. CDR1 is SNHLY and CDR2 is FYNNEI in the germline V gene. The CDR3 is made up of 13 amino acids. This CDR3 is CASRRTTTETQYF. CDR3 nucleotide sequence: TGTGCCAGCAGAAGGACTACGACTGAGACCCAGTACTTC.

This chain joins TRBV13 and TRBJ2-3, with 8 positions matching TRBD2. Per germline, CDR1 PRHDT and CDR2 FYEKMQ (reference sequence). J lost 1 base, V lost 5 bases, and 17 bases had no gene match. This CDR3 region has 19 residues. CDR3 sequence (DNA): TGTGCCAGCAGCGCTCGGACTAGCCGGGGGGGATGGCGCACAGATACGCAGTATTTT. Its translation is CASSARTSRGGWRTDTQYF.

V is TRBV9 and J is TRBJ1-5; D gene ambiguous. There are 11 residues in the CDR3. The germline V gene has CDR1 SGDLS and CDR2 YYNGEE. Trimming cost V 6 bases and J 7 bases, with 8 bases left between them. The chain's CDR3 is CASMREQPQHF. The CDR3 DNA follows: TGTGCCAGCATGAGGGAGCAGCCCCAGCATTTT.

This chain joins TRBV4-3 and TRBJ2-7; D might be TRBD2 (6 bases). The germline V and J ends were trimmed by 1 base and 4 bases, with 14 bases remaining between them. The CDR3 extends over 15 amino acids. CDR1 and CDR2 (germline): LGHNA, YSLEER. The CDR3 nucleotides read TGCGCCAGCAGCCAAGTTCCACAGGAGGGGTACGAGCAGTACTTC. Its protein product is CASSQVPQEGYEQYF.

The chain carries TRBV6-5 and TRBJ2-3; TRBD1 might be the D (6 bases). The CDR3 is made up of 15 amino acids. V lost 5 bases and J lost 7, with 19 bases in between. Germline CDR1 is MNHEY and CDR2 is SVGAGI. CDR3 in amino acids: CASSRTGSWSYTQYF. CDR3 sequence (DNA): TGTGCCAGCAGTCGTACAGGGTCTTGGTCTTATACGCAGTATTTT.

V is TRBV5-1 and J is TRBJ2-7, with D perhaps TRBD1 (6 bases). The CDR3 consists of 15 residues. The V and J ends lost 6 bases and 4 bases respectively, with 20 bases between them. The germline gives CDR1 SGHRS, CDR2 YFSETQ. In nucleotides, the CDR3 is TGCGCCAGCAAGGAGTCGCCAGGGGTTGAATACGAGCAGTACTTC. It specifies CASKESPGVEYEQYF. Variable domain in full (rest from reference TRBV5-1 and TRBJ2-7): KAGVTQTPRYLIKTRGQQVTLSCSPISGHRSVSWYQQTPGQGLQFLFEYFSETQRNKGNFPGRFSGRQFSNSRSEMNVSTLELGDSALYLCASKESPGVEYEQYFGPGTRLTVT.

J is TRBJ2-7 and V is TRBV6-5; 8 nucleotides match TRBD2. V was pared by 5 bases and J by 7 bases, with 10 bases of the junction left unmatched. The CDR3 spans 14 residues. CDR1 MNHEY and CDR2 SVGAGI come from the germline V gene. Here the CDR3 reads CASSRPGLVSEQYF. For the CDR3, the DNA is TGTGCCAGCAGTCGACCGGGACTAGTTTCTGAGCAGTACTTC.

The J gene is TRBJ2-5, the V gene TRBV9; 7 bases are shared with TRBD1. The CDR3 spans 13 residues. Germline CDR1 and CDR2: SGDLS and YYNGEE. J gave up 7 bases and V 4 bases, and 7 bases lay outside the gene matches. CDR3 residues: CASSSTGIGTQYF. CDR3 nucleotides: TGTGCCAGCAGCTCGACAGGGATTGGGACCCAGTACTTC.

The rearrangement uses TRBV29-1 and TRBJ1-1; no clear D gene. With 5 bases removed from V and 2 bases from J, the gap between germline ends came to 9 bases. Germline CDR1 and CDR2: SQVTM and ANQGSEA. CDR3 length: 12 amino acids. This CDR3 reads CSVSRSNTEAFF. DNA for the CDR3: TGCAGCGTTAGCCGGTCCAACACTGAAGCTTTCTTT.

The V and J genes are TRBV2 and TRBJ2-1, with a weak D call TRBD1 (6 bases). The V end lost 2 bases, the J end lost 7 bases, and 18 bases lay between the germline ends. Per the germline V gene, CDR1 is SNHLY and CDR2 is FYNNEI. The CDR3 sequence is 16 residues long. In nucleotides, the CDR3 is TGTGCCAGCAGTGAAACTAGTGCATGGCAGGGGAATGAGCAGTTCTTC. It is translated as CASSETSAWQGNEQFF.

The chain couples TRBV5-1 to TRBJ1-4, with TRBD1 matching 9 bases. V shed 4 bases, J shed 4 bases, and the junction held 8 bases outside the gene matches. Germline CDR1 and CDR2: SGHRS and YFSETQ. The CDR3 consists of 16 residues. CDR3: CASSIGPTGGNEKLFF. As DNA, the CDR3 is TGCGCCAGCAGCATCGGCCCGACAGGGGGTAATGAAAAACTGTTTTTT.

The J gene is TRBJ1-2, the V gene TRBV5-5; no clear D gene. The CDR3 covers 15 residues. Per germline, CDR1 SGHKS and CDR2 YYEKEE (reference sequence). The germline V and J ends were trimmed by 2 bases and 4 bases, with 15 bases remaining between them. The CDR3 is CASSLAAEPIYGYTF. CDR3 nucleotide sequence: TGTGCCAGCAGCTTAGCGGCGGAACCGATCTATGGCTACACCTTC.

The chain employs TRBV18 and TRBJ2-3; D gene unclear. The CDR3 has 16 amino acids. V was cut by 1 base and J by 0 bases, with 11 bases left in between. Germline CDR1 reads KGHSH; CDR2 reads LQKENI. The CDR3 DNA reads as TGTGCCAGCTCACCACGGTCCGATACTAGCACAGATACGCAGTATTTT. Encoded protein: CASSPRSDTSTDTQYF.

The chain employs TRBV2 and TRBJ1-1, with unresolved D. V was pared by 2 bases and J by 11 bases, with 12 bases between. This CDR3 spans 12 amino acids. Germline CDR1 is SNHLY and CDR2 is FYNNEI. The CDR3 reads CASSEMGRSAFF. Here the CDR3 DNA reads TGTGCCAGCAGTGAAATGGGCAGGTCTGCTTTCTTT.

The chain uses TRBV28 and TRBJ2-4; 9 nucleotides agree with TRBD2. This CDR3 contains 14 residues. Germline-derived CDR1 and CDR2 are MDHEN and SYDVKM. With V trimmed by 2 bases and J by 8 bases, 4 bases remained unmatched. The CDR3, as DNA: TGTGCCAGCAGTTTAAGTAGCGGGAGTGACATTCAGTACTTC. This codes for CASSLSSGSDIQYF.

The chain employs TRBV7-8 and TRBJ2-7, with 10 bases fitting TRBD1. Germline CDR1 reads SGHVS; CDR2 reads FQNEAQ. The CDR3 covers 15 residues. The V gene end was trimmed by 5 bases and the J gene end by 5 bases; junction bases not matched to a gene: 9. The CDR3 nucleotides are TGTGCCAGCAGCCGGCCGGGACAGGGGAGTGACGAGCAGTACTTC. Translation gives CASSRPGQGSDEQYF.

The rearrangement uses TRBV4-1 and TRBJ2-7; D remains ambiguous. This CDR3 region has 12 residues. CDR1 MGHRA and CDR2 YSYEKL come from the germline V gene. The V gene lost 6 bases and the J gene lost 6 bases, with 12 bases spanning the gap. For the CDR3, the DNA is TGCGCCAGCAGTCATCCAGGTGGCGAGCAGTACTTC. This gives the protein CASSHPGGEQYF.

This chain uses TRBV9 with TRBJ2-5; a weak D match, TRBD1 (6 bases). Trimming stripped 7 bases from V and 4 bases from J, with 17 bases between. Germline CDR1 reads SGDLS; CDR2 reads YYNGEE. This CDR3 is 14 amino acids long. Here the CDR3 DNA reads TGTGCCAGCGGCCGGGACAAAGAAGTAGAGACCCAGTACTTC. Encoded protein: CASGRDKEVETQYF.

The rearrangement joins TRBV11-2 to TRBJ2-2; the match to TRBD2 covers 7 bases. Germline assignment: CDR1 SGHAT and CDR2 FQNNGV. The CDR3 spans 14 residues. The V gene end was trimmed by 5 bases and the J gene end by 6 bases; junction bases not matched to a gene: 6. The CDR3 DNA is TGTGCCAGCAGCCGCACTAGCGACGCCGGGGAGCTGTTTTTT. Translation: CASSRTSDAGELFF.

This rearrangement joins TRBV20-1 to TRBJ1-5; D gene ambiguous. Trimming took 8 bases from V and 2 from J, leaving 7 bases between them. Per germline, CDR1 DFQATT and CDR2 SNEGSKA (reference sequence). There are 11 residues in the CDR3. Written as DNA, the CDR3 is TGCAGTTGGGGAGGCAATCAGCCCCAGCATTTT. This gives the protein CSWGGNQPQHF.

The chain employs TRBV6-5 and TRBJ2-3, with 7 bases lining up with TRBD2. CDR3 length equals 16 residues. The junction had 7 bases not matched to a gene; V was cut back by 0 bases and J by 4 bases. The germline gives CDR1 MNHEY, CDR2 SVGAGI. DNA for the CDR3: TGTGCCAGCAGTTACTCAGCGGTGGGAGGGCCAGATACGCAGTATTTT. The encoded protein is CASSYSAVGGPDTQYF.

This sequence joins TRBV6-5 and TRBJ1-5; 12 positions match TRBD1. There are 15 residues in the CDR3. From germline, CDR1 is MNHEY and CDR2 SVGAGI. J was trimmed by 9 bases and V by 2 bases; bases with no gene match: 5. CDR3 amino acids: CASSYTGQGAGPQHF. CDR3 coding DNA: TGTGCCAGCAGTTACACGGGACAGGGGGCTGGGCCCCAGCATTTT.

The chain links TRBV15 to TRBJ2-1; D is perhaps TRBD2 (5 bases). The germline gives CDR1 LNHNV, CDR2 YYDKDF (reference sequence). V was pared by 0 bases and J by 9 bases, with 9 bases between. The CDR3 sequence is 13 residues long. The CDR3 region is CATSRDNRGEQFF. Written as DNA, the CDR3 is TGTGCCACCAGCAGAGATAACCGGGGTGAGCAGTTCTTC.

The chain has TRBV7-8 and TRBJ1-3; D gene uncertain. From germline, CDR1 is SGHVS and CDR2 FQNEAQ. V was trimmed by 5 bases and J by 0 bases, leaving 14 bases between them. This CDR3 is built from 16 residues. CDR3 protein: CASSAGRLYSGNTIYF. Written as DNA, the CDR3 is TGTGCCAGCAGCGCTGGGAGACTTTACTCTGGAAACACCATATATTTT.

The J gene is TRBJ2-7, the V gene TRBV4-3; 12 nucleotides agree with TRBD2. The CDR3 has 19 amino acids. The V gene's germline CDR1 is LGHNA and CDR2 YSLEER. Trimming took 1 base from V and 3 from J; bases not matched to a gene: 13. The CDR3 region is CASSQAFPLAGGPDYEQYF. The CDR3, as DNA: TGCGCCAGCAGCCAAGCGTTTCCTCTAGCGGGAGGGCCGGACTACGAGCAGTACTTC.